This TCR beta chain came from a study of blood T cell repertoires in COVID-19. About the research overall: COVID-19 samples collected from the United States, Italy and Spain covered acute and convalescent phases. T cells, B-cell-depleted T cells, or PBMCs supplied cDNA or gDNA.

Germline V gene data show CDR1 as PRHDT and CDR2 as FYEKMQ (reference sequence). The length of the CDR3 is 15 residues. Germline trimming cut 5 bases from V and 1 base from J; bases unmatched to any gene: 4. Original analysis: Reference gene primer amplification gave nucleated cell count estimates. Profiling relied on immunoSEQ multiplex PCR, and the TCRdb table lists in-frame clones only, not all of them. V and J calls plus clone size are reproduced from that table; the DNA served to infer D and trimming. The sample includes some 130,000 clones, about 89% of them seen just once. The sample taken for sequencing was peripheral blood. The rearrangement links TRBV13 to TRBJ2-2; 7 positions agree with TRBD2. The sequence derives from a man aged 45-65 years with active COVID-19. CDR3 sequence reads: CASSKRGGNTGELFF. The CDR3 bases are TGTGCCAGCAGCAAGCGGGGAGGGAACACCGGGGAGCTGTTTTTT.